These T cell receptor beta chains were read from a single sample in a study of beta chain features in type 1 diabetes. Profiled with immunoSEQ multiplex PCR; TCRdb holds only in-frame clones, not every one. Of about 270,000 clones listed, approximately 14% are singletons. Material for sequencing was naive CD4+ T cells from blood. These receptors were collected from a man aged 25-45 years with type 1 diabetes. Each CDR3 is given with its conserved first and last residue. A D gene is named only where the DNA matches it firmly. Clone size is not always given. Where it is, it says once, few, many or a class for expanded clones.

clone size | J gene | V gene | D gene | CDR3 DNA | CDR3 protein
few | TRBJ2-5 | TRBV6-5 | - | TGTGCCAGCAGTTACTCGACGGCACTGCGGGAGACCCAGTACTTC | CASSYSTALRETQYF
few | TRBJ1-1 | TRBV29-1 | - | TGCAGCGGCTCCCCCGGGGGCACTGAAGCTTTCTTT | CSGSPGGTEAFF
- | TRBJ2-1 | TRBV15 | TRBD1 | TGTGCCACCAGCAGTAGACAGGGCCCGAGAAATGAGCAGTTCTTC | CATSSRQGPRNEQFF
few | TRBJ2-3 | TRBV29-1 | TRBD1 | TGCAGCGTTGGAGGACAGGGAGCTAGCACAGATACGCAGTATTTT | CSVGGQGASTDTQYF
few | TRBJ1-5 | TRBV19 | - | TGTGCCAGTAGTATAACGGCGGTTAGCAATCAGCCCCAGCATTTT | CASSITAVSNQPQHF
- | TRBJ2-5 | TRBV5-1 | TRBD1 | TGCGCCAGCAGCTCTGGGACAGCCCAAGAGACCCAGTACTTC | CASSSGTAQETQYF
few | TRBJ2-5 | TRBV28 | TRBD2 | TGTGCCAGCAGTTTGGGCGGGAGGGAAGAGACCCAGTACTTC | CASSLGGREETQYF
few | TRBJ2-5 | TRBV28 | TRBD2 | TGTGCCAGCAGTGAGGGAGGGTACGGTGGGACCCAGTACTTC | CASSEGGYGGTQYF
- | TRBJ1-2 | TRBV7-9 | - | TGTGCCAGCAGCTTAGCGTCAGGGGCAGATGGCTACACCTTC | CASSLASGADGYTF
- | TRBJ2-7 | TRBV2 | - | TGTGCCAGCAGTGGGACAGTCAGCTCCTACGAGCAGTACTTC | CASSGTVSSYEQYF
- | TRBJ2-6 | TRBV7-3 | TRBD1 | TGTGCCAGCTCTTCAGGGGGTTACTCTGGGGCCAACGTCCTGACTTTC | CASSSGGYSGANVLTF
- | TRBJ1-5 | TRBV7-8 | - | TGTGCCAGCAGCTTAGGGGCCGCCGGCAATCAGCCCCAGCATTTT | CASSLGAAGNQPQHF
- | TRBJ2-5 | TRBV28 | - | TGTGCCAGCAGTTTGGTCAGGCCCCAAGAGACCCAGTACTTC | CASSLVRPQETQYF
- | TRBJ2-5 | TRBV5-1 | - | TGCGCCAGCAGCTTTTCAGGGAACCAAGAGACCCAGTACTTC | CASSFSGNQETQYF
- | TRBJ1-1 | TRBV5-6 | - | TGTGCCAGCAGCTTCCAGGGAGGCACTGAAGCTTTCTTT | CASSFQGGTEAFF
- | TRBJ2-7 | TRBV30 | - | TGTGCCTGGAGTGGGACAGCCTACGAGCAGTACTTC | CAWSGTAYEQYF
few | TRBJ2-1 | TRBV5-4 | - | TGTGCCAGCAGCTTGGTTTTCGGGGGACGGAGGAACAATGAGCAGTTCTTC | CASSLVFGGRRNNEQFF
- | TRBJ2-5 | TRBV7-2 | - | TGTGCCAGCAGCCTAGGACAGCTCCAAGAGACCCAGTACTTC | CASSLGQLQETQYF
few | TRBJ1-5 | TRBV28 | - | TGTGCCAGCAGTTTACGTGGGGCAGGCTATCAGCCCCAGCATTTT | CASSLRGAGYQPQHF
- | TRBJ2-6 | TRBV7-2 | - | TGTGCCAGCAGCCCCAGGTTGGCTGGTGGGGCCAACGTCCTGACTTTC | CASSPRLAGGANVLTF
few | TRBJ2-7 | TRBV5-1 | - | TGCGCCAGCAGCTTAAGAGGGCACGAGCAGTACTTC | CASSLRGHEQYF
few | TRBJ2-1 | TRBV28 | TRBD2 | TGTGCCAGCAGTTTAAGGGGGACTAGCGGGATCAATGAGCAGTTCTTC | CASSLRGTSGINEQFF
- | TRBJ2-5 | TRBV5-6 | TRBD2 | TGTGCCAGCAGCCTCAGAGGCGGACTAGCGGGAAATTTTGAGACCCAGTACTTC | CASSLRGGLAGNFETQYF
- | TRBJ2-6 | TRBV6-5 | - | TGTGCCAGCAGTTACTCGACTCCACCTGGGGCCAACGTCCTGACTTTC | CASSYSTPPGANVLTF
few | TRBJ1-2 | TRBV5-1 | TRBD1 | TGCGCCAGCAGCCCTCTACCACCGGGACAGGAATCCAATGGCTACACCTTC | CASSPLPPGQESNGYTF
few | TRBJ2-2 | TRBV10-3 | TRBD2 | TGTGCCATCAGTGAGATGAAGGGACTACTTACCGGGGAGCTGTTTTTT | CAISEMKGLLTGELFF
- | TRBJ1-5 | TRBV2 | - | TGTGCCAGCAATGGACAGCAGAATCAGCCCCAGCATTTT | CASNGQQNQPQHF
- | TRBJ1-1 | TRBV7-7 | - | TGTGCTAGCAGCTTAAACACAGGAACTGAAGCTTTCTTT | CASSLNTGTEAFF
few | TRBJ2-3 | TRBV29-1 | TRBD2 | TGCAGCGTCCCCGGGCTAGCGGGAGCTGGAGATACGCAGTATTTT | CSVPGLAGAGDTQYF
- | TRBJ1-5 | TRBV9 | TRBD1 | TGTGCCAGCAGCCCAACGGGGGACAGGAACAATCAGCCCCAGCATTTT | CASSPTGDRNNQPQHF
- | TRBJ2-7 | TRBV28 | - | TGTGCCAGCAGTTCCGTCCCCTTTGCGGGATACTCCTACGAGCAGTACTTC | CASSSVPFAGYSYEQYF
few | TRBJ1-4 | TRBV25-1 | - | TGTGCCAGCAGTAATTATGCAACTAATGAAAAACTGTTTTTT | CASSNYATNEKLFF
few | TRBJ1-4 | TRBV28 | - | TGTGCCAGCAGGTCAGCCGGTGGGGGCTATGAAAAACTGTTTTTT | CASRSAGGGYEKLFF
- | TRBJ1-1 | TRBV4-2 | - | TGTGCCAGCAGCCAAGAGAGAATGAACACTGAAGCTTTCTTT | CASSQERMNTEAFF
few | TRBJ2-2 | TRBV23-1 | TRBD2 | TGCGCCAGCAGTCAAGAGGGACTAGGTCGCGGCGGGGAGCTGTTTTTT | CASSQEGLGRGGELFF
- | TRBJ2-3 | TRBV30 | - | TGTGCCTGGAGTACAGAAATGGATACGCAGTATTTT | CAWSTEMDTQYF
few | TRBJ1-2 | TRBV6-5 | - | TGTGCCAGCAGCCAGCACCATATTCAGCGTGGCTACACCTTC | CASSQHHIQRGYTF
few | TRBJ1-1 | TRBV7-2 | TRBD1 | TGTGCCAGCAGCGCCCGACAGGGGACTGAAGCTTTCTTT | CASSARQGTEAFF
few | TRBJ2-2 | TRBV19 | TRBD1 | TGTGCCAGTAGTACGCAGACGGGACAGACGAACACCGGGGAGCTGTTTTTT | CASSTQTGQTNTGELFF
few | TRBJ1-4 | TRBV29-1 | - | TGCAGCGTCGGGATAAAAATAAATGAAAAACTGTTTTTT | CSVGIKINEKLFF
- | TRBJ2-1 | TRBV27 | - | TGTGCCAGCACAGGCCACAATGAGCAGTTCTTC | CASTGHNEQFF
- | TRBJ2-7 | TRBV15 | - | TGTGCCACCAGCAGGGACCAGAGACAGGACGAGCAGTACTTC | CATSRDQRQDEQYF
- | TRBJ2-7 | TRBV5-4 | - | TGTGCCAGCAGCTTCCCGACAACACCAAACCCCGAGCAGTACTTC | CASSFPTTPNPEQYF
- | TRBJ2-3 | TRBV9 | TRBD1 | TGTGCCAGCAGCGACCGGGACAGGGCCACAGATACGCAGTATTTT | CASSDRDRATDTQYF
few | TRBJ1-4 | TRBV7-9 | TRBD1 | TGTGCCAGCAGCTTAAAGGACAGGGCGTATGAAAAACTGTTTTTT | CASSLKDRAYEKLFF
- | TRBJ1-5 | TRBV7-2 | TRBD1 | TGTGCCAGCAGCTTATTGGAGGGTCAGGGGGCCCAGCATTTT | CASSLLEGQGAQHF
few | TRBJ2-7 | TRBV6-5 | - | TGTGCCAGCAGTTACTCGAACACGCTTTCCTACGAGCAGTACTTC | CASSYSNTLSYEQYF
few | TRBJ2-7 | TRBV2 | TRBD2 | TGTGCCAGCAACTGGGGGACTAGCGGGAGTGGGGCCTACGAGCAGTACTTC | CASNWGTSGSGAYEQYF
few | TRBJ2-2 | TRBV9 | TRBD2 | TGTGCCAGCAGCGTAGGGACTAGCGGGAGTTACACCGGGGAGCTGTTTTTT | CASSVGTSGSYTGELFF
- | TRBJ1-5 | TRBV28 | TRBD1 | TGTGCCAGCAGCCAGGACAGGCCATGGCAGCCCCAGCATTTT | CASSQDRPWQPQHF
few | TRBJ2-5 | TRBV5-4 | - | TGTGCCAGCAGCTTGTGGAGGGGTGAGACCCAGTACTTC | CASSLWRGETQYF